The rows below give T cell receptor beta chains drawn from one sample of a study of PD-1 blockade in mismatch repair-deficient tumors. Here immunoSEQ multiplex PCR was the method, and the copy in TCRdb shows in-frame clones only, minus some. The sample gives about 68,000 clones, 78% of which show up once; nearly 5.5% is in the top ten. The starting material was peripheral blood, obtained 2 weeks after starting pembrolizumab. The receptors shown here come from an adult with mismatch repair-deficient cancer. Each CDR3 is given with its conserved first and last residue.

V	length	J	CDR3
TRBV4-1	12	TRBJ1-4	CASSHPYEKLFF
TRBV5-4	12	TRBJ2-1	CAQTTAAGEQFF
TRBV7-3	15	TRBJ2-2	CASSLGGGLTGELFF
TRBV28	14	TRBJ1-2	CASSQKGSFYGYTF
TRBV10-3	16	TRBJ1-3	CAISDPTGGTGNTIYF
TRBV10-3	13	TRBJ2-7	CAISGGLTYEQYF
TRBV29-1	13	TRBJ2-1	CSVVQSSGIGQFF
TRBV30	12	TRBJ1-2	CAWSPDGYGYTF
TRBV7-9	15	TRBJ1-5	CASSPEAGGLQPQHF
TRBV29-1	15	TRBJ2-7	CSVELRGSGLDEQYF
TRBV7-2	17	TRBJ2-1	CASSLLGRDRGHNEQFF
TRBV5-4	15	TRBJ2-7	CASSLLAGTLNEQYF
TRBV6-5	15	TRBJ1-4	CASGSFWSTNEKLFF
TRBV19	15	TRBJ2-1	CASSMLAGVVDEQFF
TRBV5-1	15	TRBJ2-7	CASSWRNPSQDEQYF
TRBV5-5	13	TRBJ1-1	CASSLTVNTEAFF
TRBV7-9	16	TRBJ2-7	CASRVVRLADSSEQYF
TRBV27	13	TRBJ2-1	CASSFRGGNEQFF
TRBV30	14	TRBJ2-5	CAWSEGLVGETQYF
TRBV6-5	14	TRBJ1-1	CASRQGAERVEAFF
TRBV5-6	15	TRBJ2-7	CASSLAAGLPGEQYF
TRBV11-2	14	TRBJ1-3	CASSLGGPGNTIYF
TRBV30	11	TRBJ1-1	CAWSIQGRAFF
TRBV11-3	16	TRBJ2-3	CASSPPGGGGTDTQYF
TRBV21-1	13	TRBJ2-7	CASSKETRYEQYF
TRBV27	16	TRBJ2-7	CASSLSWDRSTYEQYF
TRBV5-6	15	TRBJ2-4	CASSLVGLAKNIQYF
TRBV18	15	TRBJ2-2	CASSRGDSNTGELFF
TRBV27	15	TRBJ1-2	CASSFRDPAVNGYTF
TRBV10-3	14	TRBJ1-3	CAIESAVSGNTIYF
TRBV5-5	13	TRBJ1-2	CASSGFRGGGYTF
TRBV29-1	12	TRBJ2-3	CSVTRTTDTQYF
TRBV10-3	14	TRBJ1-2	CATRVNPGFYGYTF
TRBV5-6	16	TRBJ2-1	CASRENLAPSYNEQFF
TRBV6-5	13	TRBJ1-1	CASSRTANTEAFF
TRBV11-3	15	TRBJ2-1	CASSLLTSGNDEQFF
TRBV2	16	TRBJ2-3	CASSGGLAPSTDTQYF
TRBV28	14	TRBJ1-1	CASTSTGMDTEAFF
TRBV29-1	13	TRBJ2-1	CSVTSGRARGQFF
TRBV30	17	TRBJ2-3	CAWSTGTGGFLGDTQYF